One sample yielded the 16 T cell receptor beta chains listed below, sequenced in a study of blood T cell repertoires in COVID-19. Here immunoSEQ multiplex PCR was the method, and the copy in TCRdb shows in-frame clones only, minus some. The table includes some 220,000 clones, 80% to 90% detected once. Sequenced: peripheral blood. These receptor sequences come from a woman aged 60 to 75 who had recovered from COVID-19.

The chain employs TRBV3-1 (or the pseudogene TRBV3-2) and TRBJ2-1, with 10 bases identical to TRBD2. This CDR3 has 17 residues. J lost 7 bases, V lost 1 base, and 10 bases had no gene match. Germline loops: CDR1 LGHDT, CDR2 YNNKEL (reference sequence). The CDR3 DNA reads TGTGCCAGCAGCCAAGGGAAGGCGGGACTAGCGATAAATGAGCAGTTCTTC. The encoded protein is CASSQGKAGLAINEQFF.

The genes are TRBV5-4 and TRBJ1-1, with D unresolved. The CDR3 runs 13 residues. Trimming left V 6 bases short and J 3 bases short, with 12 bases between. Germline CDR1 is SGHNT and CDR2 is YYREEE (reference sequence). The CDR3 DNA sequence: TGTGCCAGCACCGTAATAGGAGACACTGAAGCTTTCTTT. Residues: CASTVIGDTEAFF.

The chain carries TRBV9 and TRBJ1-6, with TRBD1 matching 7 bases. Unmatched junction bases numbered 8, after V lost 5 bases and J lost 6 bases. CDR1 and CDR2 (germline): SGDLS, YYNGEE. The CDR3 loop spans 15 amino acids. As DNA, the CDR3 is TGTGCCAGCAGATTCGGGACAGCCATTAATTCACCCCTCCACTTT. It is translated as CASRFGTAINSPLHF.

V usage is TRBV18 and J usage is TRBJ2-3, with D perhaps matching TRBD1 (6 bases). The germline CDR1 and CDR2 sequences are KGHSH and LQKENI. The ends were cut back, 5 bases at V and 0 bases at J, with 9 bases in the middle. This CDR3 is built from 14 residues. The CDR3: CASSTDRSTDTQYF. In DNA form, the CDR3 reads TGTGCCAGCTCAACGGACAGAAGCACAGATACGCAGTATTTT.

This chain links TRBV5-1 with TRBJ2-1, with D possibly matching TRBD2 (6 bases). V was shortened by 3 bases and J by 4 bases, with 17 bases between the two germline ends. The CDR3 runs 16 residues. The germline gives CDR1 SGHRS, CDR2 YFSETQ. This CDR3 is CASSWGVGGDYNEQFF. The DNA of the CDR3 is TGCGCCAGCAGCTGGGGGGTTGGAGGGGATTACAATGAGCAGTTCTTC.

The chain combines TRBV14 with TRBJ2-1; maybe TRBD2 (7 bases). Germline V gives CDR1 SGHDN, CDR2 FVKESK. V lost 0 bases, J lost 0 bases, and 12 bases lay in between. The CDR3 totals 17 residues. CDR3 residues: CASSQDEGGSSYNEQFF. CDR3 coding DNA: TGTGCCAGCAGCCAAGATGAGGGGGGGAGCTCCTACAATGAGCAGTTCTTC.

The V gene is TRBV12-5, the J gene TRBJ1-6, with D perhaps TRBD1 (6 bases). The V and J ends lost 0 bases and 4 bases respectively, with 13 bases between them. This CDR3 region has 17 residues. The germline CDR1 and CDR2 sequences are LGHNT and FRNRAP. CDR3 DNA: TGTGCTAGTGGTTTGGTGGCAGGGGCAATATATAATTCACCCCTCCACTTT. Its translation is CASGLVAGAIYNSPLHF.

This clone was picked up one time. The rearrangement links TRBV6-2 or TRBV6-3 to TRBJ2-5; D gene ambiguous. Germline CDR1 is MNHEY and CDR2 is SVGEGT. The CDR3 totals 14 residues. The germline V and J ends were trimmed by 2 bases and 5 bases, with 12 bases remaining between them. The CDR3 reads CASSYVGRRETQYF. The CDR3, as DNA: TGTGCCAGCAGTTACGTAGGAAGGCGGGAGACCCAGTACTTC.

The chain employs TRBV5-8 and TRBJ2-2, with D maybe TRBD2 (5 bases). V shed 0 bases and J shed 3 bases, with 12 bases lying between them. The CDR3 loop spans 16 amino acids. The germline V gene encodes CDR1 SGHTS and CDR2 YDEGEE. The CDR3 DNA follows: TGTGCCAGCAGCTTGGCGTCGGGGTCATACACCGGGGAGCTGTTTTTT. This encodes CASSLASGSYTGELFF.

This clone showed up just a few times. The chain carries TRBV9 and TRBJ1-2, with D perhaps matching TRBD1 (5 bases). V was clipped by 4 bases and J by 7 bases, with 32 bases between them. Germline V CDR1 and CDR2: SGDLS, YYNGEE. The length of the CDR3 is 19 residues. In DNA form, the CDR3 reads TGTGCCAGCAGCCTACCCCCGGCGGGACGGAGCCACCTTTCGAGTGGCTACACCTTC. Amino acid sequence: CASSLPPAGRSHLSSGYTF.

J is TRBJ1-4 and V is TRBV19; D unclear. CDR3 length equals 16 residues. Germline loops: CDR1 LNHDA, CDR2 SQIVND (reference sequence). Deletions cut 3 bases from V and 4 bases from J, with 15 bases between. The CDR3 here is CASSMKVGIINEKLFF. In DNA form, the CDR3 reads TGTGCCAGTAGTATGAAGGTCGGGATAATTAATGAAAAACTGTTTTTT.

This clone was detected once. This chain joins TRBV19 and TRBJ2-1; the match to TRBD1 covers 7 bases. V shed 4 bases and J 0 bases; nucleotides not matched to a gene: 18. This CDR3 region has 20 residues. The germline V gene encodes CDR1 LNHDA and CDR2 SQIVND (reference sequence). DNA for the CDR3: TGTGCCAGTAGTACGACGTTATTTCTAGGGGGCTCGGGCTCCTACAATGAGCAGTTCTTC. This gives the protein CASSTTLFLGGSGSYNEQFF.

V is TRBV7-2 and J is TRBJ2-7, with D possibly TRBD1 on 5 matching bases. Per the germline V gene, CDR1 is SGHTA and CDR2 is FQGNSA. This CDR3 spans 14 amino acids. The V end lost 4 bases, the J end lost 0 bases, and 10 bases lay between the germline ends. The CDR3 is CASSWYRSSYEQYF. The CDR3 DNA is TGTGCCAGCAGCTGGTACAGGAGCTCCTACGAGCAGTACTTC.

This chain links TRBV5-4 with TRBJ2-5; TRBD2 matches 8 bases. The CDR3 runs to 14 residues. CDR1 and CDR2 from the germline V gene are SGHNT and YYREEE (reference sequence). J was trimmed by 3 bases and V by 2 bases; bases with no gene match: 3. The DNA for the CDR3 is TGTGCCAGCAGCTTAGAGACTAGCGAAGAGACCCAGTACTTC. The encoded protein is CASSLETSEETQYF.

The J gene is TRBJ2-1, the V gene TRBV18; 12 bases match TRBD2. J lost 6 bases, V lost 5 bases, and 11 bases had no gene match. Germline CDR1 KGHSH, CDR2 LQKENI. The CDR3 runs to 17 residues. CDR3 DNA sequence: TGTGCCAGCTCAACAAGACTAGCGGGGGTAGTCGTCAATGAGCAGTTCTTC. Amino acid sequence: CASSTRLAGVVVNEQFF. The full variable domain, rest sourced from reference TRBV18 and TRBJ2-1, is NAGVMQNPRHLVRRRGQEARLRCSPMKGHSHVYWYRQLPEEGLKFMVYLQKENIIDESGMPKERFSAEFPKEGPSILRIQQVVRGDSAAYFCASSTRLAGVVVNEQFFGPGTRLTVL.

The chain links TRBV7-3 to TRBJ2-7, with 12 positions matching TRBD2. The germline V gene has CDR1 SGHTA and CDR2 FQGTGA. The CDR3 runs to 18 residues. Trimming at V came to 1 base and at J to 6 bases, leaving 13 bases not matched to a gene. The chain's CDR3 is CASSLKGPASGGAVEQYF. In DNA, the CDR3 is TGTGCCAGCAGCTTAAAGGGGCCAGCTAGCGGGGGGGCCGTCGAGCAGTACTTC.